The present TCR beta chain was sequenced within a study of response to subunit inactivated influenza vaccine. Overall study results and limits: The authors proposed limited new T cell recruitment per seasonal influenza vaccination.

TCRdb analysed the RT-PCR reads with MiXCR anew, one entry per CDR3 protein. The table has about 540,000 distinct CDR3 sequences, less than 15% seen once. This clonotype was counted a few times. Its antigen is as yet unknown. Source: PBMCs from blood, taken roughly 12 days after vaccination. The clonotype comes from a man in his forties or fifties who received an inactivated influenza vaccine.

The CDR3 DNA follows: TGCAGCCGAAAAACAGGGACCAGGCTGTTCGGGGCTTTCTTT. Residues: CSRKTGTRLFGAFF. The chain carries TRBV29-1 and TRBJ1-1; maybe TRBD1 (6 bases). The ends were cut back, 8 bases at V and 11 bases at J, with 27 bases in the middle. CDR1 is SQVTM, CDR2 ANQGSEA, per germline. This CDR3 comprises 14 residues.